The sequence of this T cell receptor beta chain was determined in a study of blood T cell repertoires in COVID-19. Study-level information: Samples came from the United States, Italy and Spain, spanning acute and convalescent COVID-19.

TCRdb's table, derived via immunoSEQ multiplex PCR, lists solely in-frame clones and lacks some. The table has around 130,000 clones, roughly 79% seen once; the top ten hold around 18%. Losses at the gene ends were 2 bases for V and 5 bases for J; bases not matched to a gene: 5. The CDR3 contains 14 residues. Looked up from germline, CDR1 is SGHTS and CDR2 is YDEGEE. This clone was seen at least ten times. The chain combines TRBV5-8 with TRBJ2-5; 8 bases line up with TRBD2. This sequence was found in a man older than 75 with acute or convalescent COVID-19. Sequenced: peripheral blood. The CDR3 DNA follows: TGTGCCAGCAGCTTTTGGAGCGGGGGTGAGACCCAGTACTTC. Its protein is CASSFWSGGETQYF.